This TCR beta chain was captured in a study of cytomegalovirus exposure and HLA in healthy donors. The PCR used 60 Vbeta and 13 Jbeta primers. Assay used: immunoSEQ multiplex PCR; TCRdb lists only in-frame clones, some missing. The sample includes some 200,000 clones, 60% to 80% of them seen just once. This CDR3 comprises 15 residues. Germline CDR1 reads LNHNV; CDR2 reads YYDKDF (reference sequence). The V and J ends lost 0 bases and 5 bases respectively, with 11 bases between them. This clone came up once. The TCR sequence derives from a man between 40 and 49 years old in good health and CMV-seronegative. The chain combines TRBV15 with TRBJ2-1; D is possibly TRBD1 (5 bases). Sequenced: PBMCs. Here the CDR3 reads CATSRDTRANNEQFF. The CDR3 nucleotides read TGTGCCACCAGCAGAGATACCAGGGCTAACAATGAGCAGTTCTTC.